The 6 T cell receptor beta chains below all came from one sample that was sequenced in a study of blood T cell repertoires in COVID-19. The assay was immunoSEQ multiplex PCR, and TCRdb's table has in-frame clones only and misses some. The sample carries about 200,000 clones, roughly 82% recorded once. The sequenced material came from PBMCs or T cells enriched from blood (not recorded which). The receptor source for this set is a man aged 35-49 years who had recovered from COVID-19.

This clone was detected only once. This chain connects TRBV10-3 to TRBJ2-1; 7 nucleotides line up with TRBD2. Per germline, CDR1 ENHRY and CDR2 SYGVKD. This CDR3 region has 16 residues. With 4 bases clipped from V and 8 bases from J, the junction kept 14 bases outside the gene matches. The CDR3 spells CAISGGLAALGDEQFF. The CDR3 bases are TGTGCCATCAGTGGCGGTCTAGCGGCCCTGGGCGATGAGCAGTTCTTC.

V and J are TRBV2 and TRBJ2-7; D uncertain. V was clipped by 6 bases and J by 7 bases, with 10 bases between them. The CDR3 is 11 amino acids. CDR1 is SNHLY, CDR2 FYNNEI, per germline. CDR3 protein: CASSATLEQYV. The CDR3 bases are TGTGCCAGCAGCGCTACTTTAGAGCAGTACGTC.

Concerning this clone itself: This may be a read error: a much more frequent sequence differs by one nucleotide. This sequence joins TRBV2 and TRBJ2-2; 10 bases line up with TRBD2. The CDR3 runs 14 residues. The germline gives CDR1 SNHLY, CDR2 FYNNEI. In nucleotides, the CDR3 is TGTGCCACCATACTAGCGGGGAGGGGCGGGCAGCTGTTTTTT. This codes for CATILAGRGGQLFF.

The CDR3 region is CASSFRPSGDNNEQFF. In nucleotides, the CDR3 is TGTGCCAGCAGCTTTCGCCCTAGCGGAGACAACAATGAGCAGTTCTTC. This chain links TRBV7-2 with TRBJ2-1, with 7 bases identical to TRBD2. The CDR3 is 16 residues long. Germline V gene sequence: CDR1 SGHTA, CDR2 FQGNSA. V trimming: 3 bases; J trimming: 5 bases; junction bases outside the gene matches: 10.

This clone has more than one count but fewer than ten. This chain uses TRBV30 with TRBJ1-2; D perhaps matches TRBD1 (5 bases). Trimming pared 0 bases from V and 6 bases from J, leaving 14 bases between. Germline V CDR1 and CDR2: GTSNPN, SVGIG (reference sequence). This CDR3 has 14 residues. CDR3 residues: CAWSVPWQGNGYTF. The CDR3 DNA reads as TGTGCCTGGAGTGTACCCTGGCAGGGTAATGGCTACACCTTC.

The chain couples TRBV30 to TRBJ1-3, with D possibly being TRBD1 (6 bases). The germline gives CDR1 GTSNPN, CDR2 SVGIG (reference sequence). The CDR3 runs 13 residues. V was clipped by 0 bases and J by 4 bases, with 7 bases between them. Here the CDR3 reads CAWSVTGGNTIYF. The CDR3 DNA sequence: TGTGCCTGGAGTGTAACAGGGGGAAACACCATATATTTT.